This entry concerns a single TCR beta chain. It has no known antigen specificity. Per-base qualities were not stored, and no clone one base away is much larger. These reads were obtained on an Illumina HiSeq 2000. TCR beta chain libraries were generated through multiplex PCR amplification. The amplified TCR beta chain products were analyzed by high-throughput sequencing. TCRdb redid the processing of the public reads, applying fastp at Q25 and MiXCR, and retained in-frame beta chains. Entries are consolidated by CDR3 protein sequence, retaining the most common genes and DNA. Present in this sample are some 250,000 distinct CDR3 sequences, 30% to 35% of which were seen just once. Clones ranked in the top ten supply over 3.5% of the sample. From the cysteine through the phenylalanine, the CDR3 covers 16 amino acids. The sequence is cut down to CDR3 DNA, 48 bases in frame from base 1. Reading the germline V gene gives CDR1 SGHAT and CDR2 FQNNGV. The germline V end is reduced by 5 bases and the J end by 2 bases; junction bases left unmatched: 10.

The axillary draining lymph nodes of breast cancer patients were the source of the lymph node samples. The data were taken from a study of breast tumors, draining lymph nodes, adjacent tissues (dated by TCRdb to about 2016). A note on the overall study: In breast cancer patients, the study compared the TCR beta repertoires of tumor, adjacent nontumor tissue and axillary lymph nodes. In human breast cancer, the study set out to evaluate how tumor, surrounding tissue and draining lymph node repertoires relate to one another and whether T cells may move between these sites. Beyond this particular receptor, the publication reports: The data were considered consistent with the idea that most tumor T cells come from the lymph node and then expand in tumor tissue. T-cell repertoire diversity in tumors was found to be lower than in lymph nodes but higher than in nontumor tissue, and preferential V and J gene usage was observed. Tumor and nontumor tissue repertoires were significantly more similar in luminal-like than in basal-like breast cancer. The conclusion that tumor T cells originate in lymph nodes was presented as consistent with a hypothesis rather than as directly demonstrated.

Recombination linked TRBV11-2 to TRBJ2-7, and TRBD2 aligns with 9 junction nucleotides. The specimen was axillary lymph node tissue. The sequence was collected from a female donor with breast cancer. Some clones in this sample may be carry-over from other donors' samples. The sequence in DNA is TGTGCCAGCAGCCTAGCGGGACACGGACAGGCCTACGAGCAGTACTTC. Its translation reads: CASSLAGHGQAYEQYF.